These 23 T cell receptor beta chains were all obtained from the same sample, sequenced in a study of blood T cells in healthy people across ages. For the second PCR, which ran for about 7 to 11 cycles, a sample-barcoded 5' primer and a J-beta primer mix were used. TCRdb processed the 5' RACE reads anew with MiXCR; each CDR3 protein has one entry. This sample carries about 640,000 distinct CDR3 sequences, 58% of them seen once, and the ten largest clones take roughly 34%. Sequencing input: blood. These receptors were taken from a man aged 60 to 69 in good health.

The rearrangement links TRBV12-3 or TRBV12-4 to TRBJ2-4; D possibly matches TRBD1 or TRBD2 (6 bases each). The J call may be faulty, since TRBJ2-7 better matches the DNA end. The CDR3 is made up of 15 amino acids. CDR3 bases: TGTGCCAGCACTCCCCCGGGAGCAGGGGAAGACGAGCAGTACTTC. This translates into CASTPPGAGEDEQYF.

This chain uses TRBV2 with TRBJ2-2; no reliable D call. The length of the CDR3 is 15 residues. CDR1 is SNHLY, CDR2 FYNNEI, per germline. The V gene lost 4 bases and the J gene lost 0 bases, with 9 bases spanning the gap. CDR3 sequence: CASSVTTSNTGELFF. In DNA, the CDR3 is TGTGCCAGCAGTGTAACTACCTCGAACACCGGGGAGCTGTTTTTT.

J is TRBJ2-4 and V is TRBV5-1; 7 nucleotides match TRBD1. The end of the DNA is better explained by TRBJ2-7, so the J call may be wrong. This CDR3 comprises 14 residues. The germline V gene encodes CDR1 SGHRS and CDR2 YFSETQ. The CDR3 bases are TGCGCCAGCAGCTTGGGACCAACAGGGGACGAGCAGTACTTC. Translated, it gives CASSLGPTGDEQYF.

This rearrangement joins TRBV20-1 to TRBJ1-2; D gene unclear. The ends were cut back, 2 bases at V and 2 bases at J, with 12 bases in the middle. CDR3 size: 14 residues. CDR1 DFQATT and CDR2 SNEGSKA come from the germline V gene (reference sequence). The CDR3 protein is CSARWAGPNYGYTF. The DNA of the CDR3 is TGCAGTGCTAGATGGGCGGGCCCCAACTATGGCTACACCTTC.

For the CDR3, the DNA is TGCAGTGCTAGAGATGCCCGAGGGACTGAAGCTTTCTTT. This translates into CSARDARGTEAFF. The chain couples TRBV20-1 to TRBJ1-1; D not certain. The CDR3 sequence is 13 residues long. Trimming stripped 0 bases from V and 5 bases from J, with 10 bases between. Germline V gene sequence: CDR1 DFQATT, CDR2 SNEGSKA (reference sequence).

The chain joins TRBV3-1 to TRBJ2-3; D unresolved. Per germline, CDR1 LGHDT and CDR2 YNNKEL (reference sequence). This CDR3 comprises 14 residues. Trimming stripped 0 bases from V and 8 bases from J, with 12 bases between. The CDR3 spells CASSQDRLTGTQYF. CDR3 DNA sequence: TGTGCCAGCAGCCAAGATCGCCTAACGGGTACGCAGTATTTT.

The J gene is TRBJ2-3, the V gene TRBV7-6, with D possibly being TRBD2 (6 bases). V lost 5 bases and J 4 bases, leaving 16 bases between the germline ends. Germline V lookup: CDR1 SGHVS, CDR2 FNYEAQ. The CDR3 is 15 residues long. The CDR3 coding sequence is TGTGCCAGCAGCCCTTTGGGGGGAGCGGCAGATACGCAGTATTTT. Translating it yields CASSPLGGAADTQYF.

The rearrangement joins TRBV19 to TRBJ2-5; 7 positions agree with TRBD1. This CDR3 is 14 amino acids long. J lost 5 bases, V lost 5 bases, and 8 bases had no gene match. Germline CDR1 reads LNHDA; CDR2 reads SQIVND (reference sequence). The CDR3 loop reads CASSPTGVGETQYF. In DNA, the CDR3 is TGTGCCAGTAGTCCTACAGGGGTTGGTGAGACCCAGTACTTC.

This sequence joins TRBV3-1 and TRBJ1-1, with 7 bases lining up with TRBD1. Germline V CDR1 and CDR2: LGHDT, YNNKEL (reference sequence). Losses at the gene ends were 3 bases for V and 8 bases for J; bases not matched to a gene: 3. The CDR3 loop spans 12 amino acids. The CDR3 reads CASSHRGAEAFF. Written as DNA, the CDR3 is TGTGCCAGCAGCCACAGGGGGGCCGAAGCTTTCTTT.

The table lists this clonotype with a count of one. The chain employs TRBV18 and TRBJ2-1, with D tentatively TRBD1 (7 bases). The CDR3 totals 17 residues. V was cut by 0 bases and J by 0 bases, with 12 bases left in between. Germline V gene sequence: CDR1 KGHSH, CDR2 LQKENI. The CDR3 DNA reads as TGTGCCAGCTCACCACCTCGGCGGGACAGCTCCTACAATGAGCAGTTCTTC. It specifies CASSPPRRDSSYNEQFF.

CDR3 loop: CASSLSDRGKQYF. As DNA, the CDR3 is TGTGCCAGCAGCTTATCGGACAGGGGGAAACAGTACTTC. V usage is TRBV13 and J usage is TRBJ2-7; TRBD1 matches at 10 bases. The V gene end was trimmed by 2 bases and the J gene end by 10 bases; junction bases not matched to a gene: 5. This CDR3 contains 13 residues. Germline loops: CDR1 PRHDT, CDR2 FYEKMQ (reference sequence). The full variable domain, in which reference TRBV13 and TRBJ2-7 provide the parts outside the CDR3, is AAGVIQSPRHLIKEKRETATLKCYPIPRHDTVYWYQQGPGQDPQFLISFYEKMQSDKGSIPDRFSAQQFSDYHSELNMSSLELGDSALYFCASSLSDRGKQYFGPGTRLTVT.

V is TRBV29-1 and J is TRBJ1-1; D perhaps matches TRBD1 (6 bases). The V gene lost 6 bases and the J gene lost 1 base, with 18 bases spanning the gap. The length of the CDR3 is 15 residues. Germline values: CDR1 SQVTM, CDR2 ANQGSEA. The CDR3 DNA is TGCAGCGTCCGCGGGACACTATCCCGGAACACTGAAGCTTTCTTT. Translation gives CSVRGTLSRNTEAFF.

The chain has TRBV6-1 and TRBJ1-4, with 11 bases aligning to TRBD1. The CDR3 spans 15 residues. Germline V gene data show CDR1 as MNHNS and CDR2 as SASEGT. J gave up 7 bases and V 4 bases, and 5 bases lay outside the gene matches. The CDR3: CASSVTGTGGEKLFF. In DNA, the CDR3 is TGTGCCAGCAGTGTGACCGGGACAGGGGGTGAAAAACTGTTTTTT.

This clonotype has just a few counts. Here the CDR3 DNA reads TGTGCCAGCAGTTCCTACTCGGGACAGGCTAATGAAAAACTGTTTTTT. Encoded protein: CASSSYSGQANEKLFF. The chain couples TRBV27 to TRBJ1-4; 8 bases are shared with TRBD1. With 4 bases clipped from V and 3 bases from J, the junction kept 7 bases outside the gene matches. CDR1 MNHEY and CDR2 SMNVEV come from the germline V gene (reference sequence). CDR3 length equals 16 residues.

The chain has TRBV7-2 and TRBJ1-3, with 10 bases matching TRBD1. The CDR3 has 16 amino acids. Unmatched junction bases numbered 7, after V lost 5 bases and J lost 3 bases. CDR1 and CDR2 from the germline V gene are SGHTA and FQGNSA. CDR3 nucleotide sequence: TGTACCAGCAGCCCTAGGGACAGGGGAGGTGGAAACACCATATATTTT. It encodes CTSSPRDRGGGNTIYF.

Concerning this clonotype: The junction shows a germline mismatch at one end, possibly a read error. The chain links TRBV28 to TRBJ2-7, with D perhaps TRBD1 or TRBD2 (5 bases each). CDR1 is MDHEN and CDR2 is SYDVKM in the germline V gene. The CDR3 contains 14 residues. CDR3 sequence (DNA): TGTGCCGGCAGTTCCCCTGGGACCTCCTACGAGCAGTACTTC. Its translation is CAGSSPGTSYEQYF.

The genes are TRBV7-2 and TRBJ2-3; a weak D match, TRBD1 (5 bases). The V end lost 2 bases, the J end lost 3 bases, and 12 bases lay between the germline ends. Germline V gives CDR1 SGHTA, CDR2 FQGNSA. CDR3 length: 15 residues. The CDR3, as DNA: TGTGCCAGCAGCTTAAGGCCAGACAGTACAGATACGCAGTATTTT. It translates to CASSLRPDSTDTQYF.

V is TRBV4-1 and J is TRBJ1-5, with D hard to call. Per germline, CDR1 MGHRA and CDR2 YSYEKL. The V end lost 2 bases, the J end lost 6 bases, and 11 bases lay between the germline ends. CDR3 length: 14 amino acids. The CDR3 DNA reads as TGCGCCAGCAGCCAACCAGGTAGCTCTCAGCCCCAGCATTTT. Its translation is CASSQPGSSQPQHF.

The J gene is TRBJ2-5, the V gene TRBV5-1; 7 bases fit TRBD2. V shed 3 bases and J 2 bases; nucleotides not matched to a gene: 10. This CDR3 region has 16 residues. Germline V lookup: CDR1 SGHRS, CDR2 YFSETQ. The chain's CDR3 is CASSSIGLVSQETQYF. The DNA of the CDR3 is TGCGCCAGCAGCTCCATCGGACTAGTCAGTCAAGAGACCCAGTACTTC.

About this clonotype: The junction departs from the called germline gene at one end, perhaps through a read error. The rearrangement uses TRBV20-1 and TRBJ1-5; D perhaps matches TRBD1 (6 bases). The CDR3 covers 14 residues. CDR1 DFQATT and CDR2 SNEGSKA come from the germline V gene (reference sequence). The CDR3 region is CSAATGHSNRPQHF. The CDR3 DNA reads as TGCAGTGCGGCGACAGGACATAGCAATCGGCCCCAGCATTTT.

The V call is TRBV6-5, the J call TRBJ2-3, with 11 bases fitting TRBD2. This CDR3 contains 13 residues. J lost 5 bases, V lost 7 bases, and 2 bases had no gene match. From germline, CDR1 is MNHEY and CDR2 SVGAGI. Written as DNA, the CDR3 is TGTGCCAGCACCCTAGCGGGGGGAGATACGCAGTATTTT. Its protein product is CASTLAGGDTQYF.

The gene calls are TRBV6-1 and TRBJ2-1; 7 nucleotides agree with TRBD2. The CDR3 sequence is 15 residues long. V trimming: 7 bases; J trimming: 7 bases; junction bases outside the gene matches: 13. Germline loops: CDR1 MNHNS, CDR2 SASEGT. In DNA form, the CDR3 reads TGTGCCAGCAAGCCGGTGGCGGGAGTGGAGAATGAGCAGTTCTTC. Translating it yields CASKPVAGVENEQFF.

J is TRBJ1-2 and V is TRBV6-1; D possibly corresponds to TRBD1 (6 bases). Germline loops: CDR1 MNHNS, CDR2 SASEGT. This CDR3 region has 14 residues. Deletions cut 0 bases from V and 7 bases from J, with 12 bases between. Here the CDR3 reads CASSEAGASGGYTF. The CDR3 DNA sequence: TGTGCCAGCAGTGAAGCGGGGGCAAGCGGTGGCTACACCTTC.